The 27 T cell receptor beta chains reported below all come from one sample, sequenced in a study of blood T cell repertoires in COVID-19. Repertoires were generated with immunoSEQ multiplex PCR, while TCRdb's copy carries only in-frame clones and drops some. The table has some 190,000 clones, roughly 84% seen once. The sample comprised PBMCs or T cells enriched from blood (not recorded which). The receptors derive from a woman younger than 45 who had been exposed to COVID-19.

Only one count was recorded for this clone. The chain links TRBV30 to TRBJ1-2; D unclear. The CDR3 loop spans 14 amino acids. Per the germline V gene, CDR1 is GTSNPN and CDR2 is SVGIG (reference sequence). Trimming left V 0 bases short and J 4 bases short, with 12 bases between. CDR3 sequence (DNA): TGTGCCTGGAGTGTAAGTAGGTCTAGCTATGGCTACACCTTC. It codes for CAWSVSRSSYGYTF.

Turning to this clone: Other DNA variants within this sample encode the same CDR3. CDR3 amino acids: CASSPPTGGSNTEAFF. CDR3 DNA: TGTGCCAGCTCACCACCGACGGGGGGTTCAAACACTGAAGCTTTCTTT. The chain is built from TRBV18 and TRBJ1-1, with D perhaps matching TRBD1 (5 bases). Trimming stripped 0 bases from V and 2 bases from J, with 13 bases between. This CDR3 spans 16 amino acids. Germline V gene lookup returns CDR1 KGHSH and CDR2 LQKENI.

CDR3 DNA sequence: TGTGCCAGCAGCACCCAGGGTGGGGTGAACACTGAAGCTTTCTTT. It specifies CASSTQGGVNTEAFF. The gene calls are TRBV7-9 and TRBJ1-1; tentatively, D is TRBD1 (5 bases). The germline CDR1 and CDR2 sequences are SEHNR and FQNEAQ (reference sequence). The CDR3 contains 15 residues. The V and J ends lost 5 bases and 0 bases respectively, with 13 bases between them.

The rearrangement uses TRBV27 and TRBJ1-1, with a tentative D call TRBD1 (5 bases). Germline V gene lookup returns CDR1 MNHEY and CDR2 SMNVEV (reference sequence). This CDR3 comprises 12 residues. Deletions cut 8 bases from V and 1 base from J, with 8 bases between. The CDR3 is CASRGSNTEAFF. CDR3 bases: TGTGCCAGCCGGGGGTCGAACACTGAAGCTTTCTTT.

V is TRBV6-1 and J is TRBJ1-1; no clear D gene. V was clipped by 1 base and J by 10 bases, with 13 bases between them. This CDR3 has 13 amino acids. Germline-derived CDR1 and CDR2 are MNHNS and SASEGT. The CDR3 region is CASSEGSTGGAFF. In DNA, the CDR3 is TGTGCCAGCAGTGAAGGTTCCACCGGAGGAGCTTTCTTT.

V is TRBV7-8 and J is TRBJ2-1; 7 nucleotides agree with TRBD2. Germline CDR1 reads SGHVS; CDR2 reads FQNEAQ. The CDR3 spans 11 residues. V lost 5 bases and J lost 10; bases outside the gene matches: 2. CDR3 amino acids: CASSLGGEQFF. The CDR3 nucleotides are TGTGCCAGCAGCCTGGGGGGGGAGCAGTTCTTC. Using reference TRBV7-8 and TRBJ2-1 for the parts outside the CDR3, the full variable domain is GAGVSQSPRYKVAKRGQDVALRCDPISGHVSLFWYQQALGQGPEFLTYFQNEAQLDKSGLPSDRFFAERPEGSVSTLKIQRTQQEDSAVYLCASSLGGEQFFGPGTRLTVL.

V and J are TRBV28 and TRBJ1-2; possibly TRBD1 for D (6 bases). CDR1 is MDHEN, CDR2 SYDVKM, per germline. The CDR3 totals 13 residues. The V end lost 5 bases, the J end lost 4 bases, and 11 bases lay between the germline ends. Here the CDR3 DNA reads TGTGCCAGCAGTAACCCGGACAGCTATGGCTACACCTTC. Protein sequence: CASSNPDSYGYTF.

This chain links TRBV20-1 with TRBJ2-1; 7 positions match TRBD2. Germline V gene sequence: CDR1 DFQATT, CDR2 SNEGSKA (reference sequence). The CDR3 is made up of 10 amino acids. V was pared by 7 bases and J by 13 bases, with 7 bases of the junction left unmatched. This CDR3 reads CSVGGSGQFF. The DNA for the CDR3 is TGCAGTGTGGGGGGGTCTGGACAGTTCTTC.

This chain's CDR3 is CASSPTGQGAEKLFF. The CDR3 bases are TGTGCCAGCTCACCAACCGGACAGGGGGCGGAAAAACTGTTTTTT. The rearrangement uses TRBV18 and TRBJ1-4; TRBD1 matches 11 bases. J lost 8 bases, V lost 2 bases, and 4 bases had no gene match. CDR1 and CDR2 from the germline V gene are KGHSH and LQKENI. The CDR3 covers 15 residues.

The chain recombines TRBV4-3 with TRBJ1-5, with TRBD1 matching 7 bases. Per germline, CDR1 LGHNA and CDR2 YSLEER. V trimming: 0 bases; J trimming: 2 bases; junction bases outside the gene matches: 1. This CDR3 region has 15 residues. For the CDR3, the DNA is TGCGCCAGCAGCCAAGATCAGGGGGGCAATCAGCCCCAGCATTTT. Its translation: CASSQDQGGNQPQHF.

The chain uses TRBV27 and TRBJ2-4; tentative D call: TRBD1 (5 bases). In germline, CDR1 is MNHEY, CDR2 SMNVEV (reference sequence). This CDR3 has 17 amino acids. V dropped 6 bases and J dropped 0 bases, with 18 bases sitting between them. Here the CDR3 reads CASSPLRQTLAKNIQYF. CDR3 sequence (DNA): TGTGCCAGCAGCCCCCTTCGACAGACCTTAGCCAAAAACATTCAGTACTTC.

V and J are TRBV4-3 and TRBJ1-2, with TRBD1 as a possible D gene (5 bases). V dropped 3 bases and J dropped 2 bases, with 19 bases sitting between them. CDR1 and CDR2 (germline): LGHNA, YSLEER. The CDR3 spans 17 residues. The CDR3 spells CASSQGWGETSNYGYTF. Written as DNA, the CDR3 is TGCGCCAGCAGCCAGGGCTGGGGGGAGACGTCAAACTATGGCTACACCTTC.

This clone was seen only a few times. The V gene is TRBV19, the J gene TRBJ2-6, with TRBD1 matching over 8 bases. Germline values: CDR1 LNHDA, CDR2 SQIVND (reference sequence). Trimming removed 5 bases from V and 2 bases from J; junction bases left unmatched: 5. This CDR3 has 16 residues. The CDR3 DNA reads as TGTGCCAGTAGTCCCTTACAGGGGGCTGGGGCCAACGTCCTGACTTTC. It encodes CASSPLQGAGANVLTF.

The chain couples TRBV29-1 to TRBJ2-2; 8 bases align to TRBD1. From germline, CDR1 is SQVTM and CDR2 ANQGSEA. The CDR3 totals 15 residues. V lost 0 bases and J lost 1; bases outside the gene matches: 1. CDR3 protein: CSVEEGQGNTGELFF. The CDR3 region has the DNA TGCAGCGTTGAAGAAGGACAGGGGAACACCGGGGAGCTGTTTTTT.

The chain combines TRBV9 with TRBJ2-1; 12 positions match TRBD2. Germline V lookup: CDR1 SGDLS, CDR2 YYNGEE. The V gene end was trimmed by 4 bases and the J gene end by 4 bases; junction bases not matched to a gene: 3. This CDR3 spans 15 amino acids. The CDR3 loop is CASSQLAGGYNEQFF. The CDR3 nucleotides read TGTGCCAGCAGCCAACTAGCGGGGGGATACAATGAGCAGTTCTTC.

As regards this clone: Distinct nucleotide sequences in the sample also encode this CDR3. The rearrangement uses TRBV7-9 and TRBJ1-3, with D unclear. V was shortened by 5 bases and J by 0 bases, with 5 bases between the two germline ends. The CDR3 has 13 amino acids. Germline loops: CDR1 SEHNR, CDR2 FQNEAQ (reference sequence). CDR3 nucleotide sequence: TGTGCCAGCAGCCCCAGCTCTGGAAACACCATATATTTT. Translation: CASSPSSGNTIYF.

The chain uses TRBV6-4 and TRBJ2-5; TRBD1 agrees at 8 bases. The CDR3 extends over 18 amino acids. Germline V CDR1 and CDR2: MRHNA, SNTAGT. The trim removed 2 bases at V and 5 bases at J, leaving 16 bases unmatched. The CDR3 protein is CASSDLAGGDRGSETQYF. For the CDR3, the DNA is TGTGCCAGCAGTGACCTGGCAGGGGGCGATCGCGGTTCGGAGACCCAGTACTTC.

The gene calls are TRBV6-6 and TRBJ1-4, with unresolved D. The length of the CDR3 is 12 residues. V lost 11 bases, J lost 4 bases, and 11 bases lay in between. Germline V gene sequence: CDR1 MNHNY, CDR2 SVGAGI (reference sequence). The CDR3 region has the DNA TGTGCCTCCCAAGCCGGTAATGAAAAACTGTTTTTT. Translation: CASQAGNEKLFF.

V gene TRBV15 combines with J gene TRBJ1-6; D is ambiguous. V was clipped by 1 base and J by 6 bases, with 7 bases between them. This CDR3 is 14 amino acids long. Germline loops: CDR1 LNHNV, CDR2 YYDKDF (reference sequence). CDR3 residues: CATSRAGSNSPLHF. As DNA, the CDR3 is TGTGCCACCAGCAGAGCGGGGTCTAATTCACCCCTCCACTTT.

The gene calls are TRBV6-2 or TRBV6-3 and TRBJ1-4; D not resolved. From germline, CDR1 is MNHEY and CDR2 SVGEGT. CDR3 length: 16 residues. V gave up 0 bases and J gave up 4 bases, with 12 bases separating them. The CDR3 nucleotides are TGTGCCAGCAGTTACTCATCAGTCGGGAATAATGAAAAACTGTTTTTT. Its protein product is CASSYSSVGNNEKLFF.

This chain links TRBV4-3 with TRBJ1-3; 7 nucleotides agree with TRBD1. This CDR3 has 16 amino acids. The junction had 5 bases not matched to a gene; V was cut back by 1 base and J by 2 bases. Germline lookup yields CDR1 LGHNA and CDR2 YSLEER. The CDR3 coding sequence is TGCGCCAGCAGCCAAGGGGAGACAGGGCCTGGAAACACCATATATTTT. Its translation: CASSQGETGPGNTIYF.

The V gene is TRBV10-1, the J gene TRBJ2-1, with 11 bases that match TRBD2. Trimming took 9 bases from V and 3 from J; bases not matched to a gene: 7. The CDR3 has 15 amino acids. The germline V gene has CDR1 WNHNN and CDR2 SYGVQD (reference sequence). Written as DNA, the CDR3 is TGCGCCAGGAAACTAGCGGGGGCCTTCTACAATGAGCAGTTCTTC. Translating gives CARKLAGAFYNEQFF.

The chain is built from TRBV23-1 and TRBJ1-2; a possible D gene is TRBD1 (5 bases). TRBV23-1 is treated as an ORF (open reading frame) with a function not yet certain. This CDR3 has 11 amino acids. Trimming stripped 8 bases from V and 4 bases from J, with 8 bases between. The CDR3 here is CASSQGYGYTF. CDR3 coding DNA: TGCGCCAGCTCCCAGGGCTATGGCTACACCTTC.

This chain uses TRBV3-1 (or the pseudogene TRBV3-2) with TRBJ1-1; 7 bases align to TRBD1. Germline values: CDR1 LGHDT, CDR2 YNNKEL (reference sequence). The junction had 9 bases not matched to a gene; V was cut back by 3 bases and J by 11 bases. This CDR3 contains 13 residues. CDR3 bases: TGTGCCAGCAGCCACCGACAGGGAAGAGGTGCTTTCTTT. Protein: CASSHRQGRGAFF.

This clone came up once. The rearrangement uses TRBV7-8 and TRBJ1-1; 7 bases line up with TRBD1. The CDR3 runs to 16 residues. Germline lookup yields CDR1 SGHVS and CDR2 FQNEAQ. V was pared by 5 bases and J by 4 bases, with 13 bases of the junction left unmatched. CDR3 nucleotides: TGTGCCAGCAGCCCCCCAAACAGGGGTTGGGCCACTGAAGCTTTCTTT. Its translation is CASSPPNRGWATEAFF.

About this clone itself: In the same sample, other DNA sequences code for this CDR3. The chain carries TRBV5-1 and TRBJ2-7, with unresolved D. Germline values: CDR1 SGHRS, CDR2 YFSETQ. The V end was cut by 0 bases, the J end by 3 bases, with 10 bases between. This CDR3 has 14 amino acids. The CDR3 nucleotides are TGCGCCAGCAGCTTGGACGGTGGTGTCTACGAGCAGTACTTC. It specifies CASSLDGGVYEQYF.

The chain uses TRBV2 and TRBJ2-3, with 15 bases identical to TRBD2. CDR3 size: 18 residues. V lost 6 bases, J lost 2 bases, and 9 bases stayed unmatched. Germline lookup yields CDR1 SNHLY and CDR2 FYNNEI. DNA for the CDR3: TGTGCCAGCAGCCCGGGACTAGCGGGGGGCCTACTCACAGATACGCAGTATTTT. As protein: CASSPGLAGGLLTDTQYF. The complete variable domain, with remaining parts taken from reference TRBV2 and TRBJ2-3, reads EPEVTQTPSHQVTQMGQEVILRCVPISNHLYFYWYRQILGQKVEFLVSFYNNEISEKSEIFDDQFSVERPDGSNFTLKIRSTKLEDSAMYFCASSPGLAGGLLTDTQYFGPGTRLTVL.